This T cell receptor beta chain originates from a study of OX40 agonist ivuxolimab in advanced cancers. Study at large: Prior anti-PD-1, anti-PD-L1 or anti-CTLA-4 therapy was allowed; around 43% had some. General study points: Clones of CD4+ and CD8+ blood T cells grew by week 6 at doses of 0.1 to 3.0 mg/kg.

The data were produced by immunoSEQ multiplex PCR, yet TCRdb's version contains in-frame clones alone and is incomplete. This table has approximately 15,000 clones, around 75% appearing once. Germline values: CDR1 LNHDA, CDR2 SQIVND (reference sequence). V was shortened by 3 bases and J by 3 bases, with 9 bases between the two germline ends. The CDR3 totals 13 residues. Patients with a history of autoimmune disease or on systemic immunosuppression were excluded. Remarks on this clone: What it binds is not known.

The chain employs TRBV19 and TRBJ2-7, with unresolved D. The receptor comes from an adult with an advanced solid tumor such as melanoma, head and neck, liver or kidney cancer. Source: CD4+ or CD8+ T cells sorted from blood, taken in a trial of the OX40 agonist ivuxolimab. The CDR3 DNA sequence: TGTGCCAGTAGTATCGCCGACGGCTACGAGCAGTACTTC. Amino acids: CASSIADGYEQYF.